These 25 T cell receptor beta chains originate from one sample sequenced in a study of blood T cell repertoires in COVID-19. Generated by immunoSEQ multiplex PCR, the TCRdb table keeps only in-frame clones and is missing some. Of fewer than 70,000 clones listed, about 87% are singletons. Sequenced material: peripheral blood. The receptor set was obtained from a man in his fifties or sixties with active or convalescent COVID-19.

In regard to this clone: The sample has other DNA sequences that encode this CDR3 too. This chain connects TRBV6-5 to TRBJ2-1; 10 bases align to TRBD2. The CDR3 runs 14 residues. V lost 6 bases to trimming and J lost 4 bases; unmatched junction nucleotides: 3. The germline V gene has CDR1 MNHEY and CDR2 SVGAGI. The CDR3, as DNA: TGTGCCAGCAGCAGGACTAGCGGATACAATGAGCAGTTCTTC. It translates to CASSRTSGYNEQFF.

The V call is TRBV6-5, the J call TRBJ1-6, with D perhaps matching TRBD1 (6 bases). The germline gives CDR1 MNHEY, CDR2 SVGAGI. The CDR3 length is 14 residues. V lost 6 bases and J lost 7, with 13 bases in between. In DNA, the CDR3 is TGTGCCAGCAGGAGAGACGGGACAAATTCACCCCTCCACTTT. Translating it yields CASRRDGTNSPLHF.

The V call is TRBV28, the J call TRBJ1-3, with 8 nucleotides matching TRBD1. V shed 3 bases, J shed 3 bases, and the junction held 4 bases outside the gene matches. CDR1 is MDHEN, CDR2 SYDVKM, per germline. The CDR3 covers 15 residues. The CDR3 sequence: CASSLTGVDGNTIYF. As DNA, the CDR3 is TGTGCCAGCAGTTTGACAGGGGTAGATGGAAACACCATATATTTT.

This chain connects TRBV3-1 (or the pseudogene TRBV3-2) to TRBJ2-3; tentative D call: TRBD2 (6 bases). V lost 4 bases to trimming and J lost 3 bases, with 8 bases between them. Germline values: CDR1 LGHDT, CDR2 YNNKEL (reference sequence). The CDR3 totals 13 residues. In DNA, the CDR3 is TGTGCCAGCAGCCCGGGGGTGACAGATACGCAGTATTTT. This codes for CASSPGVTDTQYF.

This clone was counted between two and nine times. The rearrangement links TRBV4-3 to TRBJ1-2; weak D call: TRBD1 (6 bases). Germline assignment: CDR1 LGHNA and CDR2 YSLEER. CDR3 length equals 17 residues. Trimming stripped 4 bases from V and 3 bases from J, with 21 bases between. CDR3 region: CASSRNPTTQGYYGYTF. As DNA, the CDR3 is TGCGCCAGCAGCCGAAATCCTACGACACAGGGCTACTATGGCTACACCTTC.

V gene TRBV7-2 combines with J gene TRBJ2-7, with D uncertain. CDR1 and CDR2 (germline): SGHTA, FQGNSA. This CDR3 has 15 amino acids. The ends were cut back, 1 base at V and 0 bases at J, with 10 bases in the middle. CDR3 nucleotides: TGTGCCAGCAGCTTAGATGCTACTATCTCCTACGAGCAGTACTTC. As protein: CASSLDATISYEQYF.

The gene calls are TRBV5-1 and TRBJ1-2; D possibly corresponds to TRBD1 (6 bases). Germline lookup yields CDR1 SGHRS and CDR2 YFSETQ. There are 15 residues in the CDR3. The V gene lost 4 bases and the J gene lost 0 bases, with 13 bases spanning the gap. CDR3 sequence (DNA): TGCGCCAGCAGCCAAACAGGGCTAGCTAACTATGGCTACACCTTC. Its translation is CASSQTGLANYGYTF.

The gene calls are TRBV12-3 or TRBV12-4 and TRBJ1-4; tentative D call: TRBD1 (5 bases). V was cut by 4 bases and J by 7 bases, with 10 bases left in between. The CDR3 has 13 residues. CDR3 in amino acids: CASSSGLSEKLFF. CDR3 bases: TGTGCCAGCAGTTCAGGGTTAAGTGAAAAACTGTTTTTT.

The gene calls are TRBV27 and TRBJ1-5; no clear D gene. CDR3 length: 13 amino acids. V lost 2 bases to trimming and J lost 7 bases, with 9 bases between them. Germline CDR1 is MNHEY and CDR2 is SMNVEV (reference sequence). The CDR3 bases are TGTGCCAGCAGTTTAACTTTCTTACAGCCCCAGCATTTT. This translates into CASSLTFLQPQHF.

Written as DNA, the CDR3 is TGTGCCAGTAGGTCAGGACAGGTCGGACCCGATACGCAGTATTTT. Its protein product is CASRSGQVGPDTQYF. The genes are TRBV19 and TRBJ2-3, with 7 positions matching TRBD1. The germline V gene encodes CDR1 LNHDA and CDR2 SQIVND (reference sequence). The CDR3 has 15 amino acids. Germline trimming cut 6 bases from V and 6 bases from J; bases unmatched to any gene: 12.

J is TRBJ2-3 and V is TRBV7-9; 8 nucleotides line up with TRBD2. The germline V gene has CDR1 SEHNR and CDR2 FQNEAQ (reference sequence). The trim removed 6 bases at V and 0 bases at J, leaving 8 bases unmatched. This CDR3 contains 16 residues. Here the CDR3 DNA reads TGTGCCAGCAGTCATACGCTAGCGGGTAGCACAGATACGCAGTATTTT. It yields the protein CASSHTLAGSTDTQYF.

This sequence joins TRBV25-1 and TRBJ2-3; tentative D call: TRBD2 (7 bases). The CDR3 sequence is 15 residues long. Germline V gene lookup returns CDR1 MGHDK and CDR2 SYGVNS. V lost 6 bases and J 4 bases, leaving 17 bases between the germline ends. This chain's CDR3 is CASSVAGRQADTQYF. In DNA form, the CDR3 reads TGTGCCAGCAGCGTAGCGGGCCGACAGGCAGATACGCAGTATTTT.

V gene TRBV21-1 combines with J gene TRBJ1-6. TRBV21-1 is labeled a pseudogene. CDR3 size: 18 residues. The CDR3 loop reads CASSKRGGGQGLNSPLHF. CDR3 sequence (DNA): TGTGCCAGCAGCAAAAGGGGAGGAGGCCAGGGCCTCAATTCACCCCTCCACTTT.

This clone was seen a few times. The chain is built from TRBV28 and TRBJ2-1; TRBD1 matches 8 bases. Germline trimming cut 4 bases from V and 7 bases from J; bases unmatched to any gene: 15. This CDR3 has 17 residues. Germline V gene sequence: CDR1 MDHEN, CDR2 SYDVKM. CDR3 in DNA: TGTGCCAGCAGTTCTCCGAAGACAGGGGCCCTTCTGAATGAGCAGTTCTTC. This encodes CASSSPKTGALLNEQFF.

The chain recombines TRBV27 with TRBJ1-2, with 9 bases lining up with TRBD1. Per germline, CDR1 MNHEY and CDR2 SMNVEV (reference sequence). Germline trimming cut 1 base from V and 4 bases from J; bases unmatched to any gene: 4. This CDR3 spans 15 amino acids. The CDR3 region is CASSLYGDRVYGYTF. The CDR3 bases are TGTGCCAGCAGTTTATATGGGGACAGGGTCTATGGCTACACCTTC.

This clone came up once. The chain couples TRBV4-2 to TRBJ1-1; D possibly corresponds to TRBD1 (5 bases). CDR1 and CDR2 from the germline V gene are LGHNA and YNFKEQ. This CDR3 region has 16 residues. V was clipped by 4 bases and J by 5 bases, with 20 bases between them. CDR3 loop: CASSLRGTGGETEAFF. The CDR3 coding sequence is TGTGCCAGCAGCCTCCGGGGAACGGGGGGGGAAACTGAAGCTTTCTTT.

The CDR3 here is CASSRPPTEALFF. The CDR3, as DNA: TGTGCCAGCAGTCGCCCTCCAACGGAGGCACTGTTTTTT. The rearrangement joins TRBV12-3 or TRBV12-4 to TRBJ1-4; D remains ambiguous. The CDR3 runs to 13 residues. Trimming removed 5 bases at V and 13 bases at J, with 17 bases between.

The CDR3 reads CASSLAAGNTEAFF. CDR3 sequence (DNA): TGCGCCAGCAGCTTGGCCGCAGGGAACACTGAAGCTTTCTTT. The rearrangement uses TRBV5-1 and TRBJ1-1; D is uncertain. Per the germline V gene, CDR1 is SGHRS and CDR2 is YFSETQ. V gave up 0 bases and J gave up 1 base, with 7 bases separating them. This CDR3 is 14 amino acids long.

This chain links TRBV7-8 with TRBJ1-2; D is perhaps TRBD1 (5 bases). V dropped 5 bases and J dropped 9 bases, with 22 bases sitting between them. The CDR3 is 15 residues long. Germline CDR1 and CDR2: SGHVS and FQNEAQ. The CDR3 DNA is TGTGCCAGCAGCCCGCGGACTTTCGGGGGTGGAAGCTACACCTTC. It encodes CASSPRTFGGGSYTF.

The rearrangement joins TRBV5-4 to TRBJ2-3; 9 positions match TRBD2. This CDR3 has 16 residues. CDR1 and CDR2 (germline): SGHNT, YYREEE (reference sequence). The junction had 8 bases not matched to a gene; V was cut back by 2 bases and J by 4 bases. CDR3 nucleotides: TGTGCCAGCAGCTTCGGCGGGGGGGTTATCGCAGATACGCAGTATTTT. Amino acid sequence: CASSFGGGVIADTQYF.

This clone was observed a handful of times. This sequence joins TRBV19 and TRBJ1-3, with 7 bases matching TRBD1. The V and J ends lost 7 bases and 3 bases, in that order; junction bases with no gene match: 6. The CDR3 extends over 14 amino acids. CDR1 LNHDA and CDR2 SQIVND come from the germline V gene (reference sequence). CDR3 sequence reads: CASNNRGGGNTIYF. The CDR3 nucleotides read TGTGCCAGTAACAACAGGGGAGGTGGAAACACCATATATTTT.

The CDR3 loop reads CASSLINNPANYGYTF. Here the CDR3 DNA reads TGTGCCAGCAGCTTAATAAACAACCCCGCTAACTATGGCTACACCTTC. The V call is TRBV7-6, the J call TRBJ1-2; D unclear. Germline CDR1 reads SGHVS; CDR2 reads FNYEAQ. Trimming removed 2 bases at V and 0 bases at J, with 13 bases between. CDR3 length equals 16 residues.

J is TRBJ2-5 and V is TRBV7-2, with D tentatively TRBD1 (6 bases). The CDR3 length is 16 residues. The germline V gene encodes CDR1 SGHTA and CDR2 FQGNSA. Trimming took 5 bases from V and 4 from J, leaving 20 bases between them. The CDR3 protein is CASSHSNIRGPETQYF. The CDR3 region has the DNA TGTGCCAGCAGCCATTCTAATATCAGGGGCCCAGAGACCCAGTACTTC.

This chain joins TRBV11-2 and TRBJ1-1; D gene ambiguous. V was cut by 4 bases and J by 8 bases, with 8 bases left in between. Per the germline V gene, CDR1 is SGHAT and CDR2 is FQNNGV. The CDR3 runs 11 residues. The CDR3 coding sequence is TGTGCCAGCAGCTCTTCAGAAGAAGCTTTCTTT. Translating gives CASSSSEEAFF.

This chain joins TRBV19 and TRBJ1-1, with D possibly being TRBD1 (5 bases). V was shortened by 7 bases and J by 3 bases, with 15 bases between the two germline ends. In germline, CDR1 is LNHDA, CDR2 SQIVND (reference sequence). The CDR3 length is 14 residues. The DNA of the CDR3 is TGTGCCAGTAACCGTCAGGGAGGAGACACTGAAGCTTTCTTT. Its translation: CASNRQGGDTEAFF.